The entry that follows covers one T cell receptor (beta chain) sequence. V gave up 7 bases and J gave up 7 bases, with 16 bases separating them. Germline loops: CDR1 SQVTM, CDR2 ANQGSEA. This CDR3 is built from 12 residues. Terminally differentiated effector memory CD45RA+ cells were excluded by CCR7 positive selection of CD45RO-negative cells. This sample is part of a study of shared clonotypes between healthy human individuals. TCRdb's table, derived via immunoSEQ multiplex PCR, lists solely in-frame clones and lacks some. Altogether some 2 million clones are present, just under 95% being singletons, with the ten largest covering roughly 1%.

The chain employs TRBV29-1 and TRBJ1-1; maybe TRBD1 (6 bases). Sequencing was performed on naive CD8+ T cells sorted from blood. The receptor comes from a young man in good health. The CDR3 region has the DNA TGCAGCGCTGGGCCAGGGGAGGGTGAAGCTTTCTTT. It encodes CSAGPGEGEAFF.